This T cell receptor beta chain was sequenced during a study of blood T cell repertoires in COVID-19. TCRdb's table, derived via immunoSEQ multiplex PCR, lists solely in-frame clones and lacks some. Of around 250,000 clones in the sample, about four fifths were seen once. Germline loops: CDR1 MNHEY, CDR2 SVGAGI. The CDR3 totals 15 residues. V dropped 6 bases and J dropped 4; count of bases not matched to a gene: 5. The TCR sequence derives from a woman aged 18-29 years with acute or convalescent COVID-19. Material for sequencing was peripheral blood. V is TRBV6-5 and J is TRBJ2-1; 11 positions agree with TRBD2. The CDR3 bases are TGTGCCAGCAGCATACTAGCGGGAGCTTACAATGAGCAGTTCTTC. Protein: CASSILAGAYNEQFF.